These 12 T cell receptor beta chains were all obtained from the same sample, sequenced in a study of blood T cell repertoires in COVID-19. This table comes from immunoSEQ multiplex PCR, and its TCRdb copy is limited to in-frame clones, with some not included. The table includes about 110,000 clones, 81% detected once. Sequencing was carried out using peripheral blood. All receptors come from a man aged 45 to 65 with acute or convalescent COVID-19.

The chain combines TRBV10-3 with TRBJ2-5; D not certain. Deletions cut 11 bases from V and 3 bases from J, with 19 bases between. CDR3 length: 14 residues. Germline V CDR1 and CDR2: ENHRY, SYGVKD. CDR3 nucleotides: TGTGCCTCGCGAGGCCGCCTGCATGAAGAGACCCAGTACTTC. This codes for CASRGRLHEETQYF.

To note about this clone: The same CDR3 can be traced to other DNA sequences in this sample. The CDR3 region has the DNA TGTGCCAGCAGTTTGGGAGGGAGTAATCAGCCCCAGCATTTT. Amino acids: CASSLGGSNQPQHF. The J gene is TRBJ1-5, the V gene TRBV28; no clear D. There are 14 residues in the CDR3. Per germline, CDR1 MDHEN and CDR2 SYDVKM. The V end was cut by 3 bases, the J end by 4 bases, with 10 bases between.

This chain connects TRBV5-1 to TRBJ2-2; the match to TRBD1 covers 9 bases. The trim removed 4 bases at V and 3 bases at J, leaving 4 bases unmatched. The germline V gene encodes CDR1 SGHRS and CDR2 YFSETQ. The CDR3 contains 15 residues. The CDR3 DNA reads TGCGCCAGCAGCACGACAGGGGGATACACCGGGGAGCTGTTTTTT. Translating gives CASSTTGGYTGELFF.

V is TRBV10-2 and J is TRBJ1-5; D remains unclear. Trimming removed 1 base at V and 7 bases at J, with 11 bases between. Germline CDR1 and CDR2: WSHSY and SAAADI. The CDR3 is made up of 14 amino acids. The CDR3 region has the DNA TGCGCCAGCAGTGAGTTCAGAAGTTCCCAGCCCCAGCATTTT. Residues: CASSEFRSSQPQHF.

The chain links TRBV7-9 to TRBJ2-7; D unresolved. From germline, CDR1 is SEHNR and CDR2 FQNEAQ (reference sequence). This CDR3 is 13 amino acids long. Trimming shortened V by 4 bases and J by 3 bases, and 10 bases separated the two germline ends. The DNA of the CDR3 is TGTGCCAGCAGCTCGCCCAGGTTCTACGAGCAGTACTTC. Protein: CASSSPRFYEQYF.

The rearrangement uses TRBV2 and TRBJ2-3; D is perhaps TRBD2 (7 bases). Trimming removed 7 bases at V and 8 bases at J, with 16 bases between. The germline CDR1 and CDR2 sequences are SNHLY and FYNNEI. The CDR3 loop spans 13 amino acids. The chain's CDR3 is CASNGLGGGTQYF. The CDR3 DNA follows: TGTGCCAGCAACGGACTAGGAGGGGGTACGCAGTATTTT.

The genes are TRBV10-3 and TRBJ2-7, with 7 bases lining up with TRBD1. The CDR3 length is 13 residues. The germline CDR1 and CDR2 sequences are ENHRY and SYGVKD. Trimming took 9 bases from V and 3 from J; bases not matched to a gene: 8. The DNA for the CDR3 is TGTGCCATGGCGACAGGGAACCGCTACGAGCAGTACTTC. Translation: CAMATGNRYEQYF.

This clone was found once. The chain couples TRBV11-2 to TRBJ1-1; D is unresolved. From germline, CDR1 is SGHAT and CDR2 FQNNGV. The CDR3 runs 14 residues. Deletions cut 5 bases from V and 4 bases from J, with 14 bases between. The CDR3 region is CASSLQLGRTEAFF. The CDR3 DNA sequence: TGTGCCAGCAGCCTGCAGCTAGGTCGCACTGAAGCTTTCTTT. Using reference TRBV11-2 and TRBJ1-1 for the parts outside the CDR3, the full variable domain is EAGVAQSPRYKIIEKRQSVAFWCNPISGHATLYWYQQILGQGPKLLIQFQNNGVVDDSQLPKDRFSAERLKGVDSTLKIQPAKLEDSAVYLCASSLQLGRTEAFFGQGTRLTVV.

This chain uses TRBV4-1 with TRBJ2-4; no clear D gene. Germline assignment: CDR1 MGHRA and CDR2 YSYEKL. The V and J ends lost 0 bases and 2 bases respectively, with 17 bases between them. The CDR3 has 18 residues. The CDR3 region is CASSQDHSGSGTKNIQYF. The CDR3, as DNA: TGCGCCAGCAGCCAAGATCATTCGGGTAGTGGAACCAAAAACATTCAGTACTTC.

The chain links TRBV29-1 to TRBJ1-1, with 7 bases lining up with TRBD1. Germline CDR1 SQVTM, CDR2 ANQGSEA. J gave up 1 base and V 7 bases, and 3 bases lay outside the gene matches. This CDR3 is built from 12 residues. The CDR3 DNA reads TGCAGCGCCTACAGGGGGAACACTGAAGCTTTCTTT. Encoded protein: CSAYRGNTEAFF. Full variable domain (missing parts from reference TRBV29-1 and TRBJ1-1): SAVISQKPSRDICQRGTSLTIQCQVDSQVTMMFWYRQQPGQSLTLIATANQGSEATYESGFVIDKFPISRPNLTFSTLTVSNMSPEDSSIYLCSAYRGNTEAFFGQGTRLTVV.

The chain has TRBV19 and TRBJ1-1; D remains ambiguous. V dropped 3 bases and J dropped 0 bases, with 8 bases sitting between them. The CDR3 totals 14 residues. CDR1 is LNHDA, CDR2 SQIVND, per germline (reference sequence). The CDR3 DNA reads TGTGCCAGTAGTATTGTGAGGGTGAACACTGAAGCTTTCTTT. Its translation: CASSIVRVNTEAFF.

The V gene is TRBV21-1, the J gene TRBJ2-7; TRBD1 is the table's D call, not checked against the DNA. TRBV21-1 is noted as a pseudogene. The CDR3 length is 16 residues. CDR3 in amino acids: CASPGTSPRSRGEQYF. DNA of the CDR3: TGTGCCAGCCCCGGGACATCTCCCCGTTCGAGGGGCGAGCAGTACTTC.